A selection of T cell receptor beta chains follows, all from one sample in a study of OX40 agonist ivuxolimab in advanced cancers. Clones were read by immunoSEQ multiplex PCR, and TCRdb kept only the in-frame ones, dropping some. The data show roughly 120,000 clones, around 90% seen once. The sample in question was CD4+ or CD8+ T cells sorted from blood, obtained in a trial of the OX40 agonist ivuxolimab. The receptors here all came from an adult with an advanced solid tumor such as melanoma, head and neck, liver or kidney cancer. The CDR3 runs from the conserved cysteine through the conserved F or W. The order of the fields is V gene, CDR3 length, clone size, CDR3 protein. Size values are once, few and many counts, or a class for expanded clones, and some rows have none.

>TRBV20-1|11|-
CSATANTEAFF
>TRBV9|16|-
CASSVEVSSGANVLTF
>TRBV30|14|-
CAWTPGQSNQPQHF
>TRBV5-4|14|-
CASSLRSGSYEQYF
>TRBV6-5|15|-
CASRRRVPSYNEQFF
>TRBV5-5|16|many
CASSLAGASEYNEQFF
>TRBV5-5|14|-
CASSFDRSSYEQYF
>TRBV6-5|16|-
CASSYSVAGGTDTQYF
>TRBV19|13|-
CASTRIVNQPQHF
>TRBV5-1|15|once
CASSYPGLGDEKLFF
>TRBV6-1|17|-
CASSEGDRVAGANVLTF
>TRBV30|14|-
CAWSQGSPGNTIYF
>TRBV12-5|16|-
CASGLQQGAVNYGYTF
>TRBV5-1|15|-
CASTPEALRGNEQFF
>TRBV5-4|13|-
CASSLRGNYGYTF
>TRBV23-1|15|once
CASSQYPPMNTEAFF
>TRBV7-9|14|few
CASSFPQAGNGYTF
>TRBV9|17|-
CASSPWFGSGGTDTQYF
>TRBV5-1|15|-
CASSLSQGNYNEQFF
>TRBV10-3|15|-
CAISESTGAGTEAFF
>TRBV19|15|-
CASTRRGLEVTEAFF
>TRBV6-4|13|-
CASRRVRGTEAFF
>TRBV7-9|13|once
CASSVQGAGEAFF
>TRBV7-2|12|-
CASSLEVSQAFF
>TRBV7-7|15|-
CASSPGRAWEETQYF
>TRBV30|12|once
CACARDTGELFF
>TRBV6-6|14|-
CASNPGQSSYEQYF
>TRBV5-4|14|-
CASSLAGPTYGYTF
>TRBV7-9|18|-
CASSLPPGLARRQETQYF
>TRBV18|13|-
CASSGSTGRGYTF
>TRBV4-3|13|-
CASSERADSPLHF
>TRBV11-2|14|-
CASKGGQNTGELFF
>TRBV6-4|12|-
CASRPDSGELFF
>TRBV7-9|14|-
CASSPAGSDSGYTF
>TRBV28|17|-
CASSSRTGSSGANVLTF
>TRBV7-3|15|-
CASSSEGLSTDTQYF
>TRBV6-1|13|-
CASSWERGNTIYF
>TRBV4-3|14|-
CASSQEIRGDEAFF
>TRBV6-1|12|few
CASSEPDRSMFF
>TRBV5-4|18|once
CASSSLQGAETIVYGYTF
>TRBV4-3|15|-
CASSHPGTGNSPLHF
>TRBV5-1|13|-
CASSLSTNTEAFF
>TRBV7-3|14|few
CASSPFLNTGELFF